Sequencing of this TCR beta chain was carried out in a study of OX40 agonist ivuxolimab in advanced cancers. Per the germline V gene, CDR1 is PRHDT and CDR2 is FYEKMQ (reference sequence). Trimming stripped 5 bases from V and 6 bases from J, with 17 bases between. This CDR3 spans 14 amino acids. TCRdb's copy holds only in-frame clones and misses some; the assay was immunoSEQ multiplex PCR. The repertoire holds 60,000 or so clones, with around 93% as singletons. This material consisted of CD4+ or CD8+ T cells sorted from blood, taken in a trial of the OX40 agonist ivuxolimab. The source is an adult with an advanced solid tumor such as melanoma, head and neck, liver or kidney cancer. The chain joins TRBV13 to TRBJ2-7, with D perhaps matching TRBD2 (5 bases). For the CDR3, the DNA is TGTGCCAGCAGCCGGGGTCACTCTATCGGCGAGCAGTACTTC. This codes for CASSRGHSIGEQYF.